Each of the 6 T cell receptor beta chains below was sequenced from the same sample in a study of T cells in Graves' hyperthyroidism and ophthalmopathy. Amplification of TCR beta CDR3 regions used RNA as the template. When the TCR CDR3 underwent first-round RT-PCR, the HTBI primer set was used. TCRdb passed the multiplex PCR reads through MiXCR, listing each CDR3 protein once. The data hold 380,000 or so distinct CDR3 sequences, with approximately 13% observed a single time. Sequencing was carried out using blood. The source of these receptors is a man aged 30 to 45 with Graves' hyperthyroidism that later progressed to Graves' ophthalmopathy.

In its sample, this clonotype was seen many times. V gene TRBV3-1 combines with J gene TRBJ1-2; D unclear. Germline-derived CDR1 and CDR2 are LGHDT and YNNKEL (reference sequence). The CDR3 consists of 14 residues. With 0 bases removed from V and 4 bases from J, the gap between germline ends came to 9 bases. CDR3 protein: CASSQDLSGYGYTF. CDR3 coding DNA: TGTGCCAGCAGCCAAGATCTGTCGGGCTATGGCTACACCTTC.

The chain couples TRBV28 to TRBJ2-7; D is unresolved. V lost 5 bases, J lost 3 bases, and 17 bases lay in between. CDR3 size: 15 residues. The germline V gene encodes CDR1 MDHEN and CDR2 SYDVKM. The chain's CDR3 is CASSNPGAEFYEQYF. The CDR3 DNA sequence: TGTGCCAGCAGTAATCCTGGTGCAGAATTCTACGAGCAGTACTTC.

A note on this clonotype: A read error may produce the germline difference seen at one junction end. This CDR3 is CASSRGGGSSGNTMYF. The CDR3 nucleotides are TGCGCCAGCAGCCGCGGGGGGGGAAGCTCTGGAAACACCATGTATTTT. The chain is built from TRBV4-1 and TRBJ1-3, with D possibly matching TRBD1 (5 bases). Germline CDR1 MGHRA, CDR2 YSYEKL. This CDR3 is 16 amino acids long.

In its sample, this clonotype was seen many times. The gene calls are TRBV24-1 and TRBJ2-1, with a possible D match to TRBD1 (7 bases). Trimming cost V 1 base and J 9 bases, with 24 bases left between them. The CDR3 is made up of 18 amino acids. Germline CDR1 KGHDR, CDR2 SFDVKD. This CDR3 reads CATSDFKVRQGGLFEQFF. The CDR3 nucleotides are TGTGCCACCAGTGATTTTAAGGTTCGGCAGGGGGGCTTATTTGAGCAGTTCTTC.

In this sample, this clonotype turned up many times. The chain is built from TRBV6-1 and TRBJ1-1, with D tentatively TRBD1 (6 bases). Trimming left V 6 bases short and J 11 bases short, with 16 bases between. CDR1 and CDR2 from the germline V gene are MNHNS and SASEGT. The CDR3 length is 12 residues. The CDR3 is CASREHRVKAFF. CDR3 sequence (DNA): TGTGCCAGCAGGGAACACAGGGTCAAGGCTTTCTTT.

This clonotype has only a few counts. This chain connects TRBV24-1 to TRBJ2-5; D uncertain. CDR1 is KGHDR, CDR2 SFDVKD, per germline. The germline V and J ends were trimmed by 3 bases and 4 bases, with 2 bases remaining between them. The CDR3 runs to 11 residues. CDR3 coding DNA: TGTGCCACCAGTGATGTAGAGACCCAGTACTTC. Protein sequence: CATSDVETQYF.